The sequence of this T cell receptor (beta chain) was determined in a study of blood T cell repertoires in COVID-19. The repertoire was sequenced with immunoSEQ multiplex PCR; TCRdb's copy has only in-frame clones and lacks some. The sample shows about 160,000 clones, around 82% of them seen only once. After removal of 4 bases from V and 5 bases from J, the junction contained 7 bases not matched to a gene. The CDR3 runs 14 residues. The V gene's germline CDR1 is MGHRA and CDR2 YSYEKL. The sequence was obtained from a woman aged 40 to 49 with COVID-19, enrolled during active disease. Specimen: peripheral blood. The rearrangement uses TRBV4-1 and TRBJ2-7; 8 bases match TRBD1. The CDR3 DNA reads TGCGCCAGCAGCCCTGGACAGGGAGTTCACGAGCAGTACTTC. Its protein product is CASSPGQGVHEQYF.